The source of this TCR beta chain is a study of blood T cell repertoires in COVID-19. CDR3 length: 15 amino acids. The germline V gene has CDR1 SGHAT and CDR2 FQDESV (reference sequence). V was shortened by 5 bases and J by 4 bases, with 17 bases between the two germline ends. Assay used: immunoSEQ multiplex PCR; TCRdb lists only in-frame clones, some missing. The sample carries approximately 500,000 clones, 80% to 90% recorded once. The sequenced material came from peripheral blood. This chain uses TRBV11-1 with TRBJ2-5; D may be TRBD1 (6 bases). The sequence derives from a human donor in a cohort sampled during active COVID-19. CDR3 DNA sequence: TGTGCCAGCAGCATCTGGGGGCTTAATGGAGAGACCCAGTACTTC. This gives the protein CASSIWGLNGETQYF.